The 15 T cell receptor beta chains given below trace back to one sample, sequenced in a study of response to subunit inactivated influenza vaccine. TCRdb ran MiXCR on the RT-PCR reads and lists one entry per CDR3 protein. Among under 850,000 distinct CDR3 sequences, less than 20% were seen once, and the ten largest hold approximately 10%. The specimen comprised PBMCs from blood, sampled roughly 5 days after vaccination. The receptors derive from a man between 50 and 59 years old who received an inactivated influenza vaccine.

The chain links TRBV18 to TRBJ2-1; 8 nucleotides line up with TRBD2. V was pared by 3 bases and J by 3 bases, with 4 bases of the junction left unmatched. Germline lookup yields CDR1 KGHSH and CDR2 LQKENI. This CDR3 is 15 amino acids long. CDR3 DNA sequence: TGTGCCAGCTCACCGGGGCGGGGGGACTACAATGAGCAGTTCTTC. It translates to CASSPGRGDYNEQFF.

This clonotype was seen a few times. V gene TRBV20-1 combines with J gene TRBJ2-7; a possible D gene is TRBD2 (5 bases). Trimming stripped 5 bases from V and 0 bases from J, with 8 bases between. CDR3 length equals 12 residues. Germline CDR1 DFQATT, CDR2 SNEGSKA (reference sequence). In DNA form, the CDR3 reads TGCAGTGCTGAGGCGGGCTCCTACGAGCAGTACTTC. It is translated as CSAEAGSYEQYF.

This chain links TRBV9 with TRBJ2-1, with D uncertain. The V end lost 0 bases, the J end lost 6 bases, and 13 bases lay between the germline ends. Germline V gene lookup returns CDR1 SGDLS and CDR2 YYNGEE. The CDR3 covers 15 residues. The CDR3 DNA follows: TGTGCCAGCAGCGTAGACGCAGGTTGGGGCAATGAGCAGTTCTTC. Protein: CASSVDAGWGNEQFF.

This clonotype appeared many times. The chain joins TRBV20-1 to TRBJ2-1, with 8 bases lining up with TRBD2. V shed 3 bases, J shed 9 bases, and the junction held 13 bases outside the gene matches. Germline loops: CDR1 DFQATT, CDR2 SNEGSKA (reference sequence). CDR3 size: 15 residues. This chain's CDR3 is CSARIPGGPVSEQFF. As DNA, the CDR3 is TGCAGTGCTAGGATACCGGGAGGGCCTGTATCTGAGCAGTTCTTC.

V gene TRBV5-1 combines with J gene TRBJ2-5, with 13 bases identical to TRBD2. CDR1 and CDR2 from the germline V gene are SGHRS and YFSETQ. The CDR3 runs 16 residues. J gave up 3 bases and V 4 bases, and 6 bases lay outside the gene matches. The CDR3, as DNA: TGCGCCAGCAGCCTCGGACTAGCGGGAGAAAAAGAGACCCAGTACTTC. Translation: CASSLGLAGEKETQYF.

V usage is TRBV5-1 and J usage is TRBJ2-3, with D perhaps matching TRBD2 (5 bases). The CDR3 is made up of 15 amino acids. Germline V gene data show CDR1 as SGHRS and CDR2 as YFSETQ. V was cut by 0 bases and J by 3 bases, with 11 bases left in between. The DNA for the CDR3 is TGCGCCAGCAGCTTGGCCGGTAGGAGGACAGATACGCAGTATTTT. Translating it yields CASSLAGRRTDTQYF. The whole variable domain, remainder taken from reference TRBV5-1 and TRBJ2-3, is KAGVTQTPRYLIKTRGQQVTLSCSPISGHRSVSWYQQTPGQGLQFLFEYFSETQRNKGNFPGRFSGRQFSNSRSEMNVSTLELGDSALYLCASSLAGRRTDTQYFGPGTRLTVL.

The V and J genes are TRBV5-1 and TRBJ2-7; D is uncertain. V shed 4 bases and J shed 4 bases, with 15 bases lying between them. Germline V CDR1 and CDR2: SGHRS, YFSETQ. The CDR3 runs 14 residues. This chain's CDR3 is CASSLPLKPYEQYF. As DNA, the CDR3 is TGCGCCAGCAGCCTTCCTCTCAAACCTTACGAGCAGTACTTC.

The table lists this clonotype with many counts. This rearrangement joins TRBV20-1 to TRBJ1-2, with TRBD1 matching over 7 bases. The J segment lost 2 bases and the V segment lost 5 bases, leaving 5 bases of the junction unmatched. In germline, CDR1 is DFQATT, CDR2 SNEGSKA (reference sequence). The CDR3 has 13 amino acids. The CDR3 DNA sequence: TGCAGTGCTCGGACAGGAGAAAACTATGGCTACACCTTC. Translated: CSARTGENYGYTF.

This clonotype was detected only a few times. The junction and the germline gene differ at one end; a read error may be behind it. V and J are TRBV20-1 and TRBJ2-5, with TRBD1 as a possible D gene (6 bases). The CDR3 has 12 residues. Germline CDR1 reads DFQATT; CDR2 reads SNEGSKA (reference sequence). In DNA form, the CDR3 reads TGCAGTGCTAGATACAGGGAAGAAACCCAGTACTTC. Translated, it gives CSARYREETQYF.

The chain joins TRBV5-1 to TRBJ2-1, with unresolved D. The germline CDR1 and CDR2 sequences are SGHRS and YFSETQ. CDR3 length equals 15 residues. V lost 2 bases and J lost 3, with 12 bases in between. CDR3 protein: CASSFQDPVYNEQFF. The CDR3 DNA sequence: TGCGCCAGCAGCTTTCAGGATCCAGTCTACAATGAGCAGTTCTTC.

The chain is built from TRBV14 and TRBJ2-7, with D tentatively TRBD1 (5 bases). Germline lookup yields CDR1 SGHDN and CDR2 FVKESK. The CDR3 has 14 amino acids. V was cut by 0 bases and J by 5 bases, with 11 bases left in between. CDR3 DNA: TGTGCCAGCAGCCAAGACAGGGTAAGAGACGAGCAGTACTTC. As protein: CASSQDRVRDEQYF.

This clonotype was observed a few times. This chain uses TRBV10-3 with TRBJ2-3, with no clear D. V was shortened by 8 bases and J by 1 base, with 7 bases between the two germline ends. This CDR3 region has 12 residues. Germline lookup yields CDR1 ENHRY and CDR2 SYGVKD. CDR3 sequence reads: CAISGRTDTQYF. In DNA, the CDR3 is TGTGCCATCTCTGGACGCACAGATACGCAGTATTTT.

The chain carries TRBV7-9 and TRBJ2-1; D is unresolved. In germline, CDR1 is SEHNR, CDR2 FQNEAQ (reference sequence). V was clipped by 5 bases and J by 8 bases, with 19 bases between them. The CDR3 covers 15 residues. The CDR3 here is CASSPGDLSSDEQFF. CDR3 bases: TGTGCCAGCAGCCCAGGCGACTTGTCCTCCGATGAGCAGTTCTTC.

This clonotype was counted a few times. The chain has TRBV3-1 and TRBJ2-6; D is uncertain. V was cut by 0 bases and J by 2 bases, with 8 bases left in between. Germline V gene lookup returns CDR1 LGHDT and CDR2 YNNKEL (reference sequence). The length of the CDR3 is 16 residues. CDR3 nucleotide sequence: TGTGCCAGCAGCCAAGAGTTGGTGACTGGGGCCAACGTCCTGACTTTC. Protein product: CASSQELVTGANVLTF.

The chain joins TRBV24-1 to TRBJ2-1, with 16 nucleotides matching TRBD2. Germline CDR1 and CDR2: KGHDR and SFDVKD. CDR3 size: 18 residues. The trim removed 4 bases at V and 6 bases at J, leaving 8 bases unmatched. CDR3 region: CATSDLGTSGGASNEQFF. CDR3 in DNA: TGTGCCACCAGTGACCTCGGGACTAGCGGGGGGGCCAGCAATGAGCAGTTCTTC.